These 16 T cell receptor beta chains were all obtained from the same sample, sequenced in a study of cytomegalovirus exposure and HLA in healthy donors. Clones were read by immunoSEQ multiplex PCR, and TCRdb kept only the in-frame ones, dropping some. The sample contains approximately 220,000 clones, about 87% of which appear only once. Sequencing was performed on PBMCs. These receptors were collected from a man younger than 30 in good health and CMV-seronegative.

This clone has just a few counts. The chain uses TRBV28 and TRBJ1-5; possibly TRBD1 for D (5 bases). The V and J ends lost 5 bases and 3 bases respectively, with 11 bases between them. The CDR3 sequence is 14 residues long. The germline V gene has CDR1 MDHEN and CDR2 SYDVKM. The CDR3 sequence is CASSPGILNQPQHF. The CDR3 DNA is TGTGCCAGCAGTCCAGGGATTCTCAATCAGCCCCAGCATTTT.

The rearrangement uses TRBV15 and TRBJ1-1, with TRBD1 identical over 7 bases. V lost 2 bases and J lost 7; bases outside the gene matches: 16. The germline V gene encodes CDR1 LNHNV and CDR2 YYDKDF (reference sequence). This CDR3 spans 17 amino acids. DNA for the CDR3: TGTGCCACCAGCAGAACCCCCTTGAGGAACAGGGGTGATGAAGCTTTCTTT. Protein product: CATSRTPLRNRGDEAFF.

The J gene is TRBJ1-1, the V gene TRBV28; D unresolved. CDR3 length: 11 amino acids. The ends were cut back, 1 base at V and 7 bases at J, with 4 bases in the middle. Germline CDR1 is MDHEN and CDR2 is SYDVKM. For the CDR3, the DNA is TGTGCCAGCAGTTTATCCGTTGAAGCTTTCTTT. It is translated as CASSLSVEAFF. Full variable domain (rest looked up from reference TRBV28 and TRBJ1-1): DVKVTQSSRYLVKRTGEKVFLECVQDMDHENMFWYRQDPGLGLRLIYFSYDVKMKEKGDIPEGYSVSREKKERFSLILESASTNQTSMYLCASSLSVEAFFGQGTRLTVV.

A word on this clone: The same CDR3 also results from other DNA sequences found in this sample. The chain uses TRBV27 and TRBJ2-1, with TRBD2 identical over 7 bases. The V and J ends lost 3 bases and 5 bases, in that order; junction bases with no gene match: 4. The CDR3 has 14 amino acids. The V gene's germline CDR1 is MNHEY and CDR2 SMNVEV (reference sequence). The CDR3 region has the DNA TGTGCCAGCAGTTTTGGTCTAGCGGACAATGAGCAGTTCTTC. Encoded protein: CASSFGLADNEQFF.

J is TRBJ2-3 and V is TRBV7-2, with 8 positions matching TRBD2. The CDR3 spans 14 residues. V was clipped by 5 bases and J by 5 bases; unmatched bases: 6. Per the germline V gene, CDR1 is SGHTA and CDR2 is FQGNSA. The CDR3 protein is CASSPPAGGDTQYF. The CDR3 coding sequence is TGTGCCAGCAGCCCCCCGGCGGGAGGAGATACGCAGTATTTT.

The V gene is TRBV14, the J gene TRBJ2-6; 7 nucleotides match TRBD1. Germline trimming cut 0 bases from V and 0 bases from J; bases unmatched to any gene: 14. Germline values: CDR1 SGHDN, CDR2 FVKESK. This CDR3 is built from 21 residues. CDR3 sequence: CASSQDPGSTGQISGANVLTF. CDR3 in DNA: TGTGCCAGCAGCCAAGATCCGGGGAGTACGGGACAGATCTCTGGGGCCAACGTCCTGACTTTC. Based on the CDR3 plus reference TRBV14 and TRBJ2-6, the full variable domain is EAGVTQFPSHSVIEKGQTVTLRCDPISGHDNLYWYRRVMGKEIKFLLHFVKESKQDESGMPNNRFLAERTGGTYSTLKVQPAELEDSGVYFCASSQDPGSTGQISGANVLTFGAGSRLTVL.

This CDR3 is CASSQRAGGTGNEQFF. Written as DNA, the CDR3 is TGCGCCAGCAGCCAGAGAGCGGGAGGGACAGGCAATGAGCAGTTCTTC. This chain connects TRBV4-3 to TRBJ2-1, with 10 bases matching TRBD2. From germline, CDR1 is LGHNA and CDR2 YSLEER. The CDR3 runs 16 residues. V gave up 3 bases and J gave up 6 bases; unmatched junction bases: 8.

The CDR3 nucleotides are TGTGCCAGCAGCGTCCAGGGCCACGGGGGCTATGGCTACACCTTC. It is translated as CASSVQGHGGYGYTF. V and J are TRBV9 and TRBJ1-2; tentative D call: TRBD1 (5 bases). Looked up from germline, CDR1 is SGDLS and CDR2 is YYNGEE. V lost 2 bases to trimming and J lost 4 bases, with 15 bases between them. The CDR3 runs to 15 residues.

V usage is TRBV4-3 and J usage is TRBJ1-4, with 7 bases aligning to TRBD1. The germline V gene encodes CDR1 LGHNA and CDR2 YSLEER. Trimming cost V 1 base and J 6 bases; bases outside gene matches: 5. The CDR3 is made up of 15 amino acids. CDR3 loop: CASSQVGTDDEKLFF. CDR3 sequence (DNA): TGCGCCAGCAGCCAAGTAGGGACAGACGATGAAAAACTGTTTTTT.

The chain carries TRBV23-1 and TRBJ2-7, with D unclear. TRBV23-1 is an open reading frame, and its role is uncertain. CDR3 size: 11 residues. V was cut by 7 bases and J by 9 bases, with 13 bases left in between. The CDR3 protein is CASTGRPGQYF. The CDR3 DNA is TGCGCCAGCACTGGTCGACCGGGGCAGTACTTC.

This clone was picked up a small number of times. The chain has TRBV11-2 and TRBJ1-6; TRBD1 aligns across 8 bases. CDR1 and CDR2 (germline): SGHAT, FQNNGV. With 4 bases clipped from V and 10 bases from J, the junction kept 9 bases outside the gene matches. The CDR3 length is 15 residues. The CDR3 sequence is CASSSLTGVGSPLHF. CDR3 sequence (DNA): TGTGCCAGCAGCTCCTTGACAGGGGTAGGCTCACCCCTCCACTTT.

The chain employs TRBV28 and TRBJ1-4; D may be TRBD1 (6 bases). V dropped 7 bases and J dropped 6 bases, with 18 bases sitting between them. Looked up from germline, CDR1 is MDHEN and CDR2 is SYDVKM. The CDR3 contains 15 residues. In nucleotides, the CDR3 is TGTGCCAGCACCGACCCCAGGGGTGTAGATGAAAAACTGTTTTTT. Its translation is CASTDPRGVDEKLFF.

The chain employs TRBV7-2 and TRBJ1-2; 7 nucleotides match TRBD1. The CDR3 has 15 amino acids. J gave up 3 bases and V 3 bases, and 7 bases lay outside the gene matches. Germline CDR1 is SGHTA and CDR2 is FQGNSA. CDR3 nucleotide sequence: TGTGCCAGCAGCTTGTGGGACAGCTGGGACTATGGCTACACCTTC. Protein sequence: CASSLWDSWDYGYTF.

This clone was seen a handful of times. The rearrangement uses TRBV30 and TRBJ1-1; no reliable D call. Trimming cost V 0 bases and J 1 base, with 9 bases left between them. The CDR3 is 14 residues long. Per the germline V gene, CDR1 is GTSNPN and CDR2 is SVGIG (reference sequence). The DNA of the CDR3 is TGTGCCTGGAGTGTACCAGGAAAGAACACTGAAGCTTTCTTT. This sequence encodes CAWSVPGKNTEAFF.

The CDR3 sequence: CASSLYAVITDTQYF. CDR3 coding DNA: TGTGCCAGCAGTTTATACGCGGTTATTACAGATACGCAGTATTTT. The rearrangement joins TRBV27 to TRBJ2-3; the D is unclear. The germline V gene has CDR1 MNHEY and CDR2 SMNVEV (reference sequence). V was pared by 1 base and J by 3 bases, with 11 bases between. This CDR3 comprises 15 residues.

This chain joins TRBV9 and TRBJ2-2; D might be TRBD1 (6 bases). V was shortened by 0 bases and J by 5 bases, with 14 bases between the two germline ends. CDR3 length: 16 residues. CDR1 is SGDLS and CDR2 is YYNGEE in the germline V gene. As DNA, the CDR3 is TGTGCCAGCAGCGTAGGGGGGCGAGGAGCAACCGGGGAGCTGTTTTTT. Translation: CASSVGGRGATGELFF.